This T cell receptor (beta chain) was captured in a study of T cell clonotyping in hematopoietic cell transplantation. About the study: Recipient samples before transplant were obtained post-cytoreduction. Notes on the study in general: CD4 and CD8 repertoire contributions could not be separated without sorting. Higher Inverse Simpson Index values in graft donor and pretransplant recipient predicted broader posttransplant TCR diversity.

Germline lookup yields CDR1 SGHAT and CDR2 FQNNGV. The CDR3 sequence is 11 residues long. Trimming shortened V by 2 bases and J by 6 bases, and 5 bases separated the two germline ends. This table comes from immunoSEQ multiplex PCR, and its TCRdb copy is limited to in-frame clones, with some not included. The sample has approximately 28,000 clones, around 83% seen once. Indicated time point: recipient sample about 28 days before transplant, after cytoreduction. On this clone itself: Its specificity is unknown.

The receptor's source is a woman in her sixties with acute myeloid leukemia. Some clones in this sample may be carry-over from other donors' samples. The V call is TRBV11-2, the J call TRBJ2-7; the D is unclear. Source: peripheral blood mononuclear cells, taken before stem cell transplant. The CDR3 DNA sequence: TGTGCCAGCAGCTTATTACGCGAGCAGTACTTC. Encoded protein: CASSLLREQYF.